These 26 T cell receptor beta chains came from one sample sequenced in a study of blood T cell repertoires in COVID-19. Only in-frame clones appear in the TCRdb table, and some are missing; sequencing was by immunoSEQ multiplex PCR. The data hold over 140,000 clones, with over 60% observed a single time. Source material: peripheral blood. These receptors originate from a woman of 80 years or more with active or convalescent COVID-19.

The J gene is TRBJ1-5, the V gene TRBV7-9; a possible D gene is TRBD1 (6 bases). V lost 4 bases and J 4 bases, leaving 14 bases between the germline ends. The CDR3 totals 15 residues. CDR1 is SEHNR and CDR2 is FQNEAQ in the germline V gene (reference sequence). The CDR3 DNA reads TGTGCCAGCAGCTCAGGACAGTCCTGGAATCAGCCCCAGCATTTT. Translating gives CASSSGQSWNQPQHF.

The V call is TRBV28, the J call TRBJ2-5; no reliable D call. This CDR3 has 11 amino acids. Germline V gene sequence: CDR1 MDHEN, CDR2 SYDVKM. V was shortened by 2 bases and J by 4 bases, with 2 bases between the two germline ends. The CDR3 loop is CASSLRETQYF. The DNA for the CDR3 is TGTGCCAGCAGTTTACGAGAGACCCAGTACTTC.

The rearrangement links TRBV20-1 to TRBJ1-1, with D uncertain. V shed 0 bases and J shed 10 bases, with 9 bases lying between them. Germline V gene lookup returns CDR1 DFQATT and CDR2 SNEGSKA (reference sequence). The CDR3 has 11 residues. CDR3 amino acids: CSARDLATAFF. CDR3 sequence (DNA): TGCAGTGCTAGAGATCTGGCCACAGCTTTCTTT.

The genes are TRBV3-1 (or the pseudogene TRBV3-2) and TRBJ1-3; a possible D gene is TRBD1 (6 bases). This CDR3 is 18 amino acids long. Germline CDR1 is LGHDT and CDR2 is YNNKEL (reference sequence). Trimming cost V 1 base and J 0 bases, with 16 bases left between them. The CDR3 DNA reads TGTGCCAGCAGCCAAGTATCGCAGGGGATTTTCTCTGGAAACACCATATATTTT. Translated, it gives CASSQVSQGIFSGNTIYF.

This clone was detected only once. The rearrangement joins TRBV9 to TRBJ2-1; D gene ambiguous. The V end lost 0 bases, the J end lost 6 bases, and 10 bases lay between the germline ends. The CDR3 covers 14 residues. Per germline, CDR1 SGDLS and CDR2 YYNGEE. CDR3 nucleotide sequence: TGTGCCAGCAGCGTAGAATGGAGAGCCAATGAGCAGTTCTTC. Protein: CASSVEWRANEQFF.

This clone was seen at least ten times. The CDR3 DNA is TGTGCCAGCAGCCTTGACAGGGGCACTAATGAAAAACTGTTTTTT. It translates to CASSLDRGTNEKLFF. The gene calls are TRBV5-4 and TRBJ1-4, with 8 bases matching TRBD1. This CDR3 is built from 15 residues. With 4 bases clipped from V and 2 bases from J, the junction kept 4 bases outside the gene matches. Germline V gene sequence: CDR1 SGHNT, CDR2 YYREEE (reference sequence).

The CDR3 DNA follows: TGTGCCACCAGCCCAGGTGGGCCAAACACCGGGGAGCTGTTTTTT. Protein product: CATSPGGPNTGELFF. The chain recombines TRBV15 with TRBJ2-2; D is unresolved. CDR3 length: 15 amino acids. The V and J ends lost 5 bases and 2 bases respectively, with 12 bases between them. Looked up from germline, CDR1 is LNHNV and CDR2 is YYDKDF (reference sequence).

This clone was detected only once. J is TRBJ1-3 and V is TRBV7-8; maybe TRBD1 (5 bases). The CDR3 consists of 15 residues. From germline, CDR1 is SGHVS and CDR2 FQNEAQ. Trimming took 3 bases from V and 0 from J, leaving 9 bases between them. Written as DNA, the CDR3 is TGTGCCAGCAGCTTGCAGGGTAGCTCTGGAAACACCATATATTTT. This sequence encodes CASSLQGSSGNTIYF.

The rearrangement links TRBV25-1 to TRBJ1-1, with TRBD1 matching 7 bases. Germline CDR1 is MGHDK and CDR2 is SYGVNS. The CDR3 runs to 14 residues. V trimming: 2 bases; J trimming: 0 bases; junction bases outside the gene matches: 0. The CDR3 loop reads CASSEQGVNTEAFF. Here the CDR3 DNA reads TGTGCCAGCAGTGAACAGGGGGTGAACACTGAAGCTTTCTTT.

The chain has TRBV19 and TRBJ2-1; no firm D call. Germline lookup yields CDR1 LNHDA and CDR2 SQIVND (reference sequence). This CDR3 contains 14 residues. The germline V and J ends were trimmed by 3 bases and 2 bases, with 8 bases remaining between them. CDR3 nucleotide sequence: TGTGCCAGTAGTATCTGGCAGGCCTACAATGAGCAGTTCTTC. This sequence encodes CASSIWQAYNEQFF.

The V call is TRBV5-1, the J call TRBJ1-3; tentatively, D is TRBD1 (5 bases). The germline V gene has CDR1 SGHRS and CDR2 YFSETQ. V was trimmed by 5 bases and J by 0 bases, leaving 12 bases between them. There are 15 residues in the CDR3. As DNA, the CDR3 is TGCGCCAGCAGGCTGAGTGACAGCTCTGGAAACACCATATATTTT. It translates to CASRLSDSSGNTIYF.

This clone turned up a few times. The V call is TRBV19, the J call TRBJ2-6, with D possibly being TRBD1 (6 bases). V shed 6 bases and J shed 2 bases, with 11 bases lying between them. The CDR3 sequence is 15 residues long. The germline gives CDR1 LNHDA, CDR2 SQIVND (reference sequence). CDR3 DNA sequence: TGTGCCAGTAGATCCGGACAGACTGGGGCCAACGTCCTGACTTTC. This encodes CASRSGQTGANVLTF. Together with reference TRBV19 and TRBJ2-6, the CDR3 gives the full variable domain: DGGITQSPKYLFRKEGQNVTLSCEQNLNHDAMYWYRQDPGQGLRLIYYSQIVNDFQKGDIAEGYSVSREKKESFPLTVTSAQKNPTAFYLCASRSGQTGANVLTFGAGSRLTVL.

V gene TRBV30 combines with J gene TRBJ1-6; D ambiguous. With 0 bases removed from V and 7 bases from J, the gap between germline ends came to 10 bases. The length of the CDR3 is 14 residues. Germline V lookup: CDR1 GTSNPN, CDR2 SVGIG (reference sequence). DNA for the CDR3: TGTGCCTGGAGTGTACAATTCCTCAATTCACCCCTCCACTTT. Its protein is CAWSVQFLNSPLHF.

The CDR3, as DNA: TGTGCCAGTTCCGGGACTATTGCCGGGGAGCTGTTTTTT. It encodes CASSGTIAGELFF. The chain uses TRBV11-3 and TRBJ2-2; TRBD2 agrees at 7 bases. Trimming took 9 bases from V and 6 from J; bases not matched to a gene: 7. Germline CDR1 SGHNT, CDR2 YENEEA. The CDR3 sequence is 13 residues long.

The gene calls are TRBV6-2 or TRBV6-3 and TRBJ1-1; no clear D gene. Germline CDR1 reads MNHEY; CDR2 reads SVGEGT. V dropped 4 bases and J dropped 0 bases, with 12 bases sitting between them. This CDR3 comprises 15 residues. The CDR3 nucleotides are TGTGCCAGCAGTTCCTCTGATTACATGAACACTGAAGCTTTCTTT. The encoded protein is CASSSSDYMNTEAFF.

The rearrangement links TRBV11-1 to TRBJ1-1, with 7 bases aligning to TRBD1. Germline V CDR1 and CDR2: SGHAT, FQDESV (reference sequence). The CDR3 runs to 14 residues. With 4 bases clipped from V and 4 bases from J, the junction kept 6 bases outside the gene matches. CDR3 in DNA: TGTGCCAGCAGCTCCGACAGGGTGGGCACTGAAGCTTTCTTT. Its translation is CASSSDRVGTEAFF.

The rearrangement joins TRBV5-5 to TRBJ1-2; D gene ambiguous. The V end was cut by 0 bases, the J end by 7 bases, with 16 bases between. Germline CDR1 SGHKS, CDR2 YYEKEE (reference sequence). The CDR3 covers 15 residues. The CDR3 DNA is TGTGCCAGCAGCTTGGTGGAGACGGAAAAAGGTGGCTACACCTTC. Protein sequence: CASSLVETEKGGYTF.

The chain employs TRBV6-5 and TRBJ1-5, with 8 bases lining up with TRBD1. The CDR3 length is 14 residues. CDR1 MNHEY and CDR2 SVGAGI come from the germline V gene. V shed 7 bases, J shed 6 bases, and the junction held 8 bases outside the gene matches. CDR3 amino acids: CASTLDRAVQPQHF. CDR3 bases: TGTGCCAGCACCCTGGACAGGGCCGTTCAGCCCCAGCATTTT.

V usage is TRBV4-1 and J usage is TRBJ1-1, with 7 bases lining up with TRBD1. V was pared by 2 bases and J by 0 bases, with 6 bases of the junction left unmatched. The CDR3 consists of 16 residues. The germline CDR1 and CDR2 sequences are MGHRA and YSYEKL. The CDR3 DNA sequence: TGCGCCAGCAGCCAACAGGGGGGCACCGTGAACACTGAAGCTTTCTTT. This translates into CASSQQGGTVNTEAFF.

The J gene is TRBJ2-3, the V gene TRBV19; the match to TRBD1 covers 8 bases. Germline CDR1 is LNHDA and CDR2 is SQIVND (reference sequence). This CDR3 has 15 residues. Unmatched junction bases numbered 3, after V lost 0 bases and J lost 4 bases. CDR3 protein: CASSIDGQGPDTQYF. CDR3 in DNA: TGTGCCAGTAGTATAGATGGACAGGGACCAGATACGCAGTATTTT.

In DNA form, the CDR3 reads TGTGCCAGCAGCTTAGTTGCCGGGAGCTCTGGAAACACCATATATTTT. Translated: CASSLVAGSSGNTIYF. The gene calls are TRBV7-9 and TRBJ1-3; D not resolved. The CDR3 spans 16 residues. The V and J ends lost 1 base and 0 bases respectively, with 10 bases between them. Germline V gives CDR1 SEHNR, CDR2 FQNEAQ (reference sequence). Looking up the rest from reference TRBV7-9 and TRBJ1-3 gives the full variable domain: DTGVSQNPRHKITKRGQNVTFRCDPISEHNRLYWYRQTLGQGPEFLTYFQNEAQLEKSRLLSDRFSAERPKGSFSTLEIQRTEQGDSAMYLCASSLVAGSSGNTIYFGEGSWLTVV.

In this sample, this clone turned up once. This chain links TRBV2 with TRBJ1-4, with a possible D match to TRBD1 (6 bases). This CDR3 has 13 residues. Germline V gene lookup returns CDR1 SNHLY and CDR2 FYNNEI. The germline V and J ends were trimmed by 6 bases and 7 bases, with 12 bases remaining between them. This chain's CDR3 is CASSPQGGEKLFF. Written as DNA, the CDR3 is TGTGCCAGCAGCCCACAGGGTGGTGAAAAACTGTTTTTT.

The genes are TRBV7-8 and TRBJ1-2; 8 bases fit TRBD1. The CDR3 sequence is 14 residues long. The junction had 6 bases not matched to a gene; V was cut back by 5 bases and J by 4 bases. Germline loops: CDR1 SGHVS, CDR2 FQNEAQ. CDR3: CASSPGQGLYGYTF. In DNA, the CDR3 is TGTGCCAGCAGCCCCGGACAGGGACTCTATGGCTACACCTTC.

The gene calls are TRBV11-1 and TRBJ2-7; D remains ambiguous. The CDR3 is 13 amino acids. The germline V gene has CDR1 SGHAT and CDR2 FQDESV (reference sequence). The germline V and J ends were trimmed by 5 bases and 4 bases, with 12 bases remaining between them. The CDR3 nucleotides read TGTGCCAGCAGCCCCCTACACAGATACGAGCAGTACTTC. It translates to CASSPLHRYEQYF.

The chain uses TRBV2 and TRBJ1-5, with TRBD1 identical over 11 bases. Germline CDR1 and CDR2: SNHLY and FYNNEI. Trimming at V came to 7 bases and at J to 3 bases, leaving 2 bases not matched to a gene. The CDR3 covers 14 residues. The CDR3 DNA reads as TGTGCCAGCAACGGACAGGGGGCCAATCAGCCCCAGCATTTT. Translated: CASNGQGANQPQHF.

Comments on this clone: At one of its ends the junction is not consistent with the germline gene, which may arise from a read error. The rearrangement joins TRBV5-4 to TRBJ1-1; 7 bases fit TRBD1. The germline V gene encodes CDR1 SGHNT and CDR2 YYREEE (reference sequence). This CDR3 spans 15 amino acids. CDR3 region: CASSLALGGGAEAFF. CDR3 bases: TGTGCCAGCAGCTTGGCTTTAGGAGGGGGCGCTGAGGCTTTCTTT.